Listed below are T cell receptor beta chains from one sample, sequenced in a study of blood T cells in healthy people across ages. TCRdb analysed the 5' RACE reads with MiXCR anew, one entry per CDR3 protein. The sample lists just over 1 million distinct CDR3 sequences, less than 50% occurring once. The specimen was blood. Every receptor here comes from a woman in her sixties in good health. The CDR3 runs from the conserved cysteine through the conserved F or W. Fields, in order: D gene, V gene, J gene, clone size, CDR3 DNA, CDR3 protein. D genes are given only for firm matches. Rows may omit the clone size; those that give it use once, few, many or a size class.

NA,TRBV12-3/TRBV12-4,TRBJ2-7,NA,TGTGCCAGCAGTTTTGGGAGTGTAGGGGGCGAGCAGTACTTC,CASSFGSVGGEQYF
NA,TRBV5-5,TRBJ1-2,NA,TGTGCCAGCAGCTTGGCGGGACACCATAACTATGGCTACACCTTC,CASSLAGHHNYGYTF
TRBD1,TRBV5-1,TRBJ2-2,NA,TGCGCCAGCAGTCGTTATCTCGACGGACAGGTCCGCACCGGGGAGCTGTTTTTT,CASSRYLDGQVRTGELFF
NA,TRBV27,TRBJ2-1,few,TGTGCCAGCAGTTTAGTCGGGCCCGTTGGTGAGCAGTTCTTC,CASSLVGPVGEQFF
TRBD2,TRBV3-1,TRBJ2-1,once,TGTGCCAGCAGCCCTCTAGCGGCAGGTTTGGATGAGCAGTTCTTC,CASSPLAAGLDEQFF
NA,TRBV7-3,TRBJ2-6,NA,TGTGCCAGCAGCGTGCAGGGTCAGAGCTCTGGGGCCAACGTCCTGACTTTC,CASSVQGQSSGANVLTF
NA,TRBV27,TRBJ2-1,NA,TGTGCCAGCGGCCCCGCCCCCCCGGGTAATGAGCAGTTCTTC,CASGPAPPGNEQFF
TRBD2,TRBV20-1,TRBJ2-5,NA,TGCAGTGCAAGCCCTCCCACTAGCGGGAAAGAGACCCAGTACTTC,CSASPPTSGKETQYF
NA,TRBV2,TRBJ2-7,NA,TGTGCCAGCAGAACGACATTTTACGAGCAGTACTTC,CASRTTFYEQYF
TRBD2,TRBV20-1,TRBJ2-3,NA,TGCAGTGTCAACCCCGCTAGCGGTAACACAGATACGCAGTATTTT,CSVNPASGNTDTQYF
NA,TRBV20-1,TRBJ2-1,NA,TGCAGTGCTAGAGGGGGCAAACCAAAAGCTGGCAGTGAGCAGTTCTTC,CSARGGKPKAGSEQFF
TRBD2,TRBV5-1,TRBJ2-7,few,TGCGCCAGCAGCTTGGTGGCGAGCGGGAGGTTCGAGCAGTACTTC,CASSLVASGRFEQYF
NA,TRBV2,TRBJ1-2,NA,TGTGCCAGCAGTGAGCAGGGGTTGTGGGGCTATGGCTACACCTTC,CASSEQGLWGYGYTF
NA,TRBV7-8,TRBJ2-2,NA,TGTGCCAGCAGCTTAACCAGGGGGGACACCGGGGAGCTGTTTTTT,CASSLTRGDTGELFF
NA,TRBV7-9,TRBJ2-3,few,TGTGCCAGTCCAGGTGGACTGACAGATACGCAGTATTTT,CASPGGLTDTQYF
NA,TRBV6-2/TRBV6-3,TRBJ1-5,NA,TGTGCCAGCGTCAAGGGGGGCCCTAGCAATCAGCCCCAGCATTTT,CASVKGGPSNQPQHF
NA,TRBV20-1,TRBJ2-3,NA,TGCAGTGCTACCGACCCAAGAGGCGGGGCGAGGGGACTTAGCACAGATACGCAGTATTTT,CSATDPRGGARGLSTDTQYF
NA,TRBV27,TRBJ2-2,NA,TGTGCCAGCAGTTCCATAACGGGGTACACCGGGGAGCTGTTTTTT,CASSSITGYTGELFF